The entry below describes one TCR beta chain. The data are from a study of a mutant IDH1 vaccine in newly diagnosed glioma. About the study: Sex among treated patients split roughly 60% male, roughly 38% female; mean age was roughly 40 years.

TCRdb keeps only in-frame clones here, not all; method: immunoSEQ multiplex PCR. Of 20,000 to 25,000 clones listed, about 85% are singletons. The time point denotes: baseline, week 1 (first vaccination visit). As for treatment: pre-vaccination baseline after standard-of-care therapy. Newly diagnosed WHO grade 3 or 4 IDH1-mutant, ATRX-lost astrocytomas were identified in the donors. CDR3 length: 17 amino acids. V was cut by 3 bases and J by 5 bases, with 20 bases left in between. The V gene's germline CDR1 is SGHRS and CDR2 YFSETQ. The receptor's source is a man in his forties with glioma. The chain has TRBV5-1 and TRBJ1-4, with D unresolved. The sequences come from PBMCs, collected from a glioma patient treated with radiotherapy, temozolomide or both. CDR3 residues: CASSSQPGSSGNEKLFF. Written as DNA, the CDR3 is TGCGCCAGCAGCTCACAACCCGGGTCCTCGGGGAATGAAAAACTGTTTTTT.